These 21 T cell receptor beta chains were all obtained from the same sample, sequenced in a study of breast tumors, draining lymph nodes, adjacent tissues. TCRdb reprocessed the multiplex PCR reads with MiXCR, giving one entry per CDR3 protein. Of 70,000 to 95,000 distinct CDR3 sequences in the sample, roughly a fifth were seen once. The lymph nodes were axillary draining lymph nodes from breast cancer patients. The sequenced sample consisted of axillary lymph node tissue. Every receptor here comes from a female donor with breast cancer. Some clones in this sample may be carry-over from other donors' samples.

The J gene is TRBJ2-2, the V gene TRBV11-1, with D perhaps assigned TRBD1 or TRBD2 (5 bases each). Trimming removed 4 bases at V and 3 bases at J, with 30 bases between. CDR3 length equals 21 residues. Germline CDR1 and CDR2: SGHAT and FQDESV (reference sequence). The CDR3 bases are TGTGCCAGCAGCTCCCTGGGACCTGCCGGAGGATGGTTGGAGGACACCGGGGAGCTGTTTTTT. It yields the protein CASSSLGPAGGWLEDTGELFF.

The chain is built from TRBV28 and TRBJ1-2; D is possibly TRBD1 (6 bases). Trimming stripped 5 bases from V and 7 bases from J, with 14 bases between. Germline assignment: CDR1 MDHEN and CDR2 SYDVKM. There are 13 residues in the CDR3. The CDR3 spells CASSLLGGVGYTF. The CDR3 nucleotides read TGTGCCAGCAGTCTTCTAGGGGGAGTTGGCTACACCTTC.

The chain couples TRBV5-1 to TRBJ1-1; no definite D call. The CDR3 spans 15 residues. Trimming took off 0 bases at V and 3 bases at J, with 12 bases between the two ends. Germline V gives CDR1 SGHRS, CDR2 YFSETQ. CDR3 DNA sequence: TGCGCCAGCAGCTTGGGGTGGGGTTGGTACACTGAAGCTTTCTTT. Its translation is CASSLGWGWYTEAFF.

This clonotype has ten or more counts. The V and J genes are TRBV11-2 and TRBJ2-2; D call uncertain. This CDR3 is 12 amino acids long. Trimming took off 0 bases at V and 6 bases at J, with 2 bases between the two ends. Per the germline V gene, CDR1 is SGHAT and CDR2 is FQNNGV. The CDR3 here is CASSLDSGELFF. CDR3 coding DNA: TGTGCCAGCAGCTTAGACTCCGGGGAGCTGTTTTTT.

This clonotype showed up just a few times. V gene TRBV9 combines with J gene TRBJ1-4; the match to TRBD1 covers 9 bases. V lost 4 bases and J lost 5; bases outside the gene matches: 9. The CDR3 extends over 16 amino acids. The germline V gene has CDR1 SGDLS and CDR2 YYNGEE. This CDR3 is CASSFLSGTGNEKLFF. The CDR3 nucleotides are TGTGCCAGCAGCTTCCTCTCCGGGACAGGGAATGAAAAACTGTTTTTT. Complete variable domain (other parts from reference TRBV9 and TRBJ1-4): DSGVTQTPKHLITATGQRVTLRCSPRSGDLSVYWYQQSLDQGLQFLIQYYNGEERAKGNILERFSAQQFPDLHSELNLSSLELGDSALYFCASSFLSGTGNEKLFFGSGTQLSVL.

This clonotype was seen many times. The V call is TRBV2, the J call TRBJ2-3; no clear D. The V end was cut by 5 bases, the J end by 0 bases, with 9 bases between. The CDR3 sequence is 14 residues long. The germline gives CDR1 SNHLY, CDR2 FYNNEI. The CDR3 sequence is CASSPMTSTDTQYF. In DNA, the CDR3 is TGTGCCAGCAGTCCGATGACCAGCACAGATACGCAGTATTTT.

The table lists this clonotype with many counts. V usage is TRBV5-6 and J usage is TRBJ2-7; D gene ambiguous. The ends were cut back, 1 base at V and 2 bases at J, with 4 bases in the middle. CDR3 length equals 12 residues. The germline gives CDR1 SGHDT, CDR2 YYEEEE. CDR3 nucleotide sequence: TGTGCCAGCAGCTTGACTCCCTACGAGCAGTACTTC. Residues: CASSLTPYEQYF.

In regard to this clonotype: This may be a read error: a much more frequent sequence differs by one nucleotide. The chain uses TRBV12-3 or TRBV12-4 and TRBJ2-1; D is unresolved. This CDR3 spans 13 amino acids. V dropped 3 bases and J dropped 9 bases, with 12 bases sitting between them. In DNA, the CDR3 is TGTGCCAGCAGTTTTACCTCCTCGGGTGAGCAGTTCTTC. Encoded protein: CASSFTSSGEQFF.

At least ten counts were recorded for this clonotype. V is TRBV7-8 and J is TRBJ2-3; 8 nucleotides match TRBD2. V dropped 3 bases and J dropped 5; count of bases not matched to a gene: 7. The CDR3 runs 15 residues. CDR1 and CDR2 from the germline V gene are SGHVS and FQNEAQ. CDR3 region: CASSFGAGAIDTQYF. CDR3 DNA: TGTGCCAGCAGCTTCGGAGCGGGAGCGATAGATACGCAGTATTTT.

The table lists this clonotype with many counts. In DNA, the CDR3 is TGTGCCAGTAATACCTGGGGCATATCGGGAACAGACAATCAGCCCCAGCATTTT. Protein: CASNTWGISGTDNQPQHF. The V call is TRBV19, the J call TRBJ1-5; tentatively, D is TRBD1 (5 bases). Germline values: CDR1 LNHDA, CDR2 SQIVND (reference sequence). There are 18 residues in the CDR3. V was cut by 7 bases and J by 3 bases, with 25 bases left in between.

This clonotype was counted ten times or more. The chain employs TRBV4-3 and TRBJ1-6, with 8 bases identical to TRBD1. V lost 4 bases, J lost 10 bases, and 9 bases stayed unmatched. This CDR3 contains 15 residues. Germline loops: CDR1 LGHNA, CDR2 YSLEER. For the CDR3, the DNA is TGCGCCAGCAGCCTAGGACAGGGAACGGGGTCACCCCTCCACTTT. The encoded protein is CASSLGQGTGSPLHF.

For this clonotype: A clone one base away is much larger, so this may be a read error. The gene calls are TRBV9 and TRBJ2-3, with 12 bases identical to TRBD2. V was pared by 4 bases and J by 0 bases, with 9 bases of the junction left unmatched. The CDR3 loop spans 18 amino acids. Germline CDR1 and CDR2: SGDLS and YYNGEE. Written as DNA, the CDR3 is TGTGCCAGCAGCCGGGGGTCTAGCGGGAGGGCCAGCACAGATACGCAGTATTTT. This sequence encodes CASSRGSSGRASTDTQYF.

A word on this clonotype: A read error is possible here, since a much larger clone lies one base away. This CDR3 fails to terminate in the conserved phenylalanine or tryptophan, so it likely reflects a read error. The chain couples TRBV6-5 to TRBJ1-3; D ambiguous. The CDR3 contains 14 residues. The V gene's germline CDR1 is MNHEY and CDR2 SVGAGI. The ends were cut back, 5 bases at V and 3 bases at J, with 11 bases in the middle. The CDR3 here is CASSEEHLGNTIYL. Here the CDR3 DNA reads TGTGCCAGCAGTGAAGAACACCTTGGAAACACCATATATCTT.

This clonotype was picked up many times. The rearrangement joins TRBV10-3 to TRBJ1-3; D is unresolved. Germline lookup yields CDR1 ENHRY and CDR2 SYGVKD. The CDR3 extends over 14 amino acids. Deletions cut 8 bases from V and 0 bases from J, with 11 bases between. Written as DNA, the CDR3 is TGTGCCATCGCTGGAATACTCTCTGGAAACACCATATATTTT. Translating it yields CAIAGILSGNTIYF.

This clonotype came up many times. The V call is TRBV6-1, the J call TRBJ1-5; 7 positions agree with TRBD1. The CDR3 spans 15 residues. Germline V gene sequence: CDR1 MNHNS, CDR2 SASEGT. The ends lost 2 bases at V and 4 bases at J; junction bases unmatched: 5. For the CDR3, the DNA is TGTGCCAGCAGTGAAAGGGAACAGGGGAATCAGCCCCAGCATTTT. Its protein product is CASSEREQGNQPQHF.

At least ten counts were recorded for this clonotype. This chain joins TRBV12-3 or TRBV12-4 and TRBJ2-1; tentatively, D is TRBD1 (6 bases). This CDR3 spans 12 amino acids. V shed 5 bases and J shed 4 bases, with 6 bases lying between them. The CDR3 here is CASSGTYNEQFF. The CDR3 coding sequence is TGTGCCAGCAGTGGGACATACAATGAGCAGTTCTTC.

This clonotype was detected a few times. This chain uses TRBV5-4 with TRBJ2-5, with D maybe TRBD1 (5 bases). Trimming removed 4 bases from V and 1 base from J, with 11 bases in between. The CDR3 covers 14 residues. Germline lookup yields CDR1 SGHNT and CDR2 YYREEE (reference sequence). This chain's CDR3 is CASSHGDSQETQYF. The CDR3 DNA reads TGTGCCAGCAGCCACGGCGACAGCCAAGAGACCCAGTACTTC.

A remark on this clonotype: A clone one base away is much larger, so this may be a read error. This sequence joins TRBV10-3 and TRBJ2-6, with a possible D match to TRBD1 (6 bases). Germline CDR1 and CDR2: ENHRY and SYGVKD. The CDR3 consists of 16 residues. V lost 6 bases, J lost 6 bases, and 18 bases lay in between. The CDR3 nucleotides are TGTGCCATCAGCCAGACAGGTGCCGGGAAGGCCAACGTCCTGACTTTC. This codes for CAISQTGAGKANVLTF.

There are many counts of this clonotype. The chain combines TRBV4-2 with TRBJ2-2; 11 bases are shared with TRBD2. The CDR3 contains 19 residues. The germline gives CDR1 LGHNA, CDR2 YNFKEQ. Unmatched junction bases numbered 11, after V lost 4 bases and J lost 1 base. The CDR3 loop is CASSLPSGLAAQNTGELFF. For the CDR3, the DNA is TGTGCCAGCAGCCTACCATCGGGACTAGCGGCACAGAACACCGGGGAGCTGTTTTTT.

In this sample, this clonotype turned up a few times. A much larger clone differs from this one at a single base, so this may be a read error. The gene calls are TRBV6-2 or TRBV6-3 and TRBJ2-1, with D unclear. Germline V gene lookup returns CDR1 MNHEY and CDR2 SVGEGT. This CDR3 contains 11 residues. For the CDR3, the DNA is TGTGCCAGCAGTTTGTACAATGAGCAGTCCTTC. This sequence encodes CASSLYNEQSF.

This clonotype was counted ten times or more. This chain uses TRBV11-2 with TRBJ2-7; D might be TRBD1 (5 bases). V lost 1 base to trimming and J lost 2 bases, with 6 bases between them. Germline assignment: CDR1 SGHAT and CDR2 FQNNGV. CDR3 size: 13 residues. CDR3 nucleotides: TGTGCCAGCAGCTTAGCACAGGCCTACGAGCAGTACTTC. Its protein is CASSLAQAYEQYF.